This T cell receptor beta chain was profiled in a study of metastatic and nonmetastatic thyroid tumors. The length of the CDR3 is 16 residues. V was clipped by 2 bases and J by 6 bases; unmatched bases: 10. Germline V CDR1 and CDR2: MNHNS, SASEGT. TCRdb re-analyzed the PCR reads using MiXCR. The sample comprises 9,000 to 10,000 clones, approximately 11% of which are singletons, and roughly 7.5% rests with the top ten. No treatment had been given to any patient before thyroid surgery. This clone is termed medium-sized (0.01 to 0.1%). The clonotype was recovered from a female donor with papillary thyroid cancer or a benign thyroid nodule (not recorded which). Some clones in this sample may be carry-over from other donors' samples. The V and J genes are TRBV6-1 and TRBJ2-3, with TRBD2 identical over 8 bases. Sequenced sample: tumor tissue. This chain's CDR3 is CASSEIPGGPADTQYF. As DNA, the CDR3 is TGTGCCAGCAGTGAAATACCGGGAGGGCCGGCGGATACGCAGTATTTT.